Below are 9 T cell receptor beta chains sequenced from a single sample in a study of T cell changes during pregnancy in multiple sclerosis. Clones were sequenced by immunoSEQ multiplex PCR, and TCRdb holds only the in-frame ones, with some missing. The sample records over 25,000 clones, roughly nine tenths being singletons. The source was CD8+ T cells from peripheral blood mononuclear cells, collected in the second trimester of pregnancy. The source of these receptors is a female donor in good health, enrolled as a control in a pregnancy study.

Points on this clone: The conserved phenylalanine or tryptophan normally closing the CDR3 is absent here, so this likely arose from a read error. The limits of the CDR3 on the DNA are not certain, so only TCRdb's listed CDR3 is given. This chain's CDR3 is CAWSPTSTGDFK. The chain carries TRBV30 and TRBJ1-2; the DNA was not compared with TRBD1, the D call given in the table. Per germline, CDR1 GTSNPN and CDR2 SVGIG (reference sequence). The CDR3 region is 12 residues in length, termini included.

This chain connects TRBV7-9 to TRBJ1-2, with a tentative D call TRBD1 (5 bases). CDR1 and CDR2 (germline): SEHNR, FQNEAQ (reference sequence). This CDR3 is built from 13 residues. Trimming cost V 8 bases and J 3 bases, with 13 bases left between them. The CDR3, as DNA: TGTGCCAGCTACAGCGGGGCCTACTATGGCTACACCTTC. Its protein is CASYSGAYYGYTF.

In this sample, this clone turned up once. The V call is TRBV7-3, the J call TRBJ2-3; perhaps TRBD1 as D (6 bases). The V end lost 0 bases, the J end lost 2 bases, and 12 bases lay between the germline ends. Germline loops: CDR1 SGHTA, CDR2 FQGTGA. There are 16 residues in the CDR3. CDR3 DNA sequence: TGTGCCAGCAGCTTAACGCACACAGGGACCACAGATACGCAGTATTTT. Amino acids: CASSLTHTGTTDTQYF.

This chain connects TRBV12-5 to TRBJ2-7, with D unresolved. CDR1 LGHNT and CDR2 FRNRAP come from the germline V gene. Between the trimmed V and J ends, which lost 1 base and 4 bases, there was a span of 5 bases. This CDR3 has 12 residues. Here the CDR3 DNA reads TGTGCTAGTGGTTTGGAGAGTTACGAGCAGTACTTC. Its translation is CASGLESYEQYF.

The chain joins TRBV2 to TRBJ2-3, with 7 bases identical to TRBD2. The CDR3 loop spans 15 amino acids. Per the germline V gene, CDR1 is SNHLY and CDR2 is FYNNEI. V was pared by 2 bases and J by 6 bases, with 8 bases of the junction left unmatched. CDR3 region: CASSEIGLEGDTQYF. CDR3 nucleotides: TGTGCCAGCAGTGAAATCGGACTAGAGGGGGATACGCAGTATTTT.

The DNA for the CDR3 is TGTGCCAGTAGTAGTAGCGGGGGGGCAACAGATACGCAGTATTTT. Protein product: CASSSSGGATDTQYF. The rearrangement links TRBV19 to TRBJ2-3, with 11 bases fitting TRBD2. CDR3 length: 15 residues. Germline V lookup: CDR1 LNHDA, CDR2 SQIVND (reference sequence). J lost 3 bases, V lost 4 bases, and 3 bases had no gene match.

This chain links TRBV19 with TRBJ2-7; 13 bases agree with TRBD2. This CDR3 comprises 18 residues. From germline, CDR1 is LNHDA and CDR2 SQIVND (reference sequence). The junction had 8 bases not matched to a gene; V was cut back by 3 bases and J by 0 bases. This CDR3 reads CASSIGLAGAPNSYEQYF. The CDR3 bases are TGTGCCAGTAGTATCGGACTAGCGGGGGCACCGAACTCCTACGAGCAGTACTTC.

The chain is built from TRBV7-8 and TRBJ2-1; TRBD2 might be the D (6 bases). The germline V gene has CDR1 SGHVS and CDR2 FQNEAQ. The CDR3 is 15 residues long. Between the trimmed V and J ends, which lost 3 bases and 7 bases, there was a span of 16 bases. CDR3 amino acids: CASSFLTGGGNEQFF. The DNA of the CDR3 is TGTGCCAGCAGCTTTCTTACCGGGGGAGGTAATGAGCAGTTCTTC.

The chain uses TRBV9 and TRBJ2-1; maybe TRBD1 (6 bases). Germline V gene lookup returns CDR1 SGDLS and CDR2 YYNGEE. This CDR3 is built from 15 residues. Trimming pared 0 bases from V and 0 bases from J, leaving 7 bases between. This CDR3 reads CASSVGGRSYNEQFF. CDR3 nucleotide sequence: TGTGCCAGCAGCGTAGGGGGGCGCTCCTACAATGAGCAGTTCTTC.